The T cell receptor (beta chain) under discussion was sequenced for a study of identical twins. This clonotype has just a few counts. Its cognate antigen is unknown. The CDR3 contains 15 residues. The V gene lost 2 bases and the J gene lost 1 base, with 15 bases spanning the gap. In germline, CDR1 is DFQATT, CDR2 SNEGSKA (reference sequence). A single record per CDR3 protein comes from TCRdb applying MiXCR to the 5' RACE reads. The profile shows 1.5 million to 2 million distinct CDR3 sequences, more than 30% of them singletons. Study-wide results and caveats: Without tracking the same donors, conclusions rested on cross-sectional statistical analysis.

The chain joins TRBV20-1 to TRBJ2-7, with D maybe TRBD1 (6 bases). Material for sequencing was cord blood. This TCR derives from a newborn girl in good health. CDR3 sequence: CSARITKQGSYEQYF. The CDR3 nucleotides read TGCAGTGCTAGAATCACTAAACAGGGATCCTACGAGCAGTACTTC.